This T cell receptor beta chain was sequenced for a study of T cell repertoires and Cas9 in healthy adults. Study in general: CD4 and CD8 compartments: SpCas9-reactive T cells profiled for potency, cytotoxicity, lineage.

Sequencing was performed with immunoSEQ multiplex PCR; in TCRdb, only in-frame clones are kept and a portion is missing. The sample shows 1,500 or so clones, roughly 93% of them seen only once. This CDR3 is built from 14 residues. Germline values: CDR1 SGHTA, CDR2 FQGTGA. This clonotype was sampled from a human donor in good health. The sample consisted of SpCas9-reactive CD4+ effector T cells (CD137+, CD154-, CD25-, CD127+) from PBMCs; culture status not recorded. The rearrangement uses TRBV7-3 and TRBJ2-1; the D call may be TRBD1 or TRBD2 (5 bases each). The CDR3 DNA reads TGTGCTTCAGCGGTGGGACGGTCGAACAATGAGCAGTTCTTC. The encoded protein is CASAVGRSNNEQFF.